This paragraph covers one TCR beta chain sequence. Vbeta (60) and Jbeta (13) primers were used in the PCR. Here immunoSEQ multiplex PCR was the method, and the copy in TCRdb shows in-frame clones only, minus some. The table lists approximately 150,000 clones, around 80% of them singletons. The entry originates in a study of cytomegalovirus exposure and HLA in healthy donors. Donors in the study were healthy people who gave bone marrow. From germline, CDR1 is SGHTA and CDR2 FQGNSA. The CDR3 length is 14 residues. Trimming shortened V by 3 bases and J by 6 bases, and 14 bases separated the two germline ends.

The rearrangement joins TRBV7-2 to TRBJ1-1; weak D call: TRBD1 (6 bases). The origin of this receptor is a male donor in good health and CMV-seronegative. The sample was PBMCs. Written as DNA, the CDR3 is TGTGCCAGCAGCTTCCAGGGGTTGGACGCTGAAGCTTTCTTT. As protein: CASSFQGLDAEAFF. The full variable domain, rest sourced from reference TRBV7-2 and TRBJ1-1, is GAGVSQSPSNKVTEKGKDVELRCDPISGHTALYWYRQSLGQGLEFLIYFQGNSAPDKSGLPSDRFSAERTGGSVSTLTIQRTQQEDSAVYLCASSFQGLDAEAFFGQGTRLTVV.